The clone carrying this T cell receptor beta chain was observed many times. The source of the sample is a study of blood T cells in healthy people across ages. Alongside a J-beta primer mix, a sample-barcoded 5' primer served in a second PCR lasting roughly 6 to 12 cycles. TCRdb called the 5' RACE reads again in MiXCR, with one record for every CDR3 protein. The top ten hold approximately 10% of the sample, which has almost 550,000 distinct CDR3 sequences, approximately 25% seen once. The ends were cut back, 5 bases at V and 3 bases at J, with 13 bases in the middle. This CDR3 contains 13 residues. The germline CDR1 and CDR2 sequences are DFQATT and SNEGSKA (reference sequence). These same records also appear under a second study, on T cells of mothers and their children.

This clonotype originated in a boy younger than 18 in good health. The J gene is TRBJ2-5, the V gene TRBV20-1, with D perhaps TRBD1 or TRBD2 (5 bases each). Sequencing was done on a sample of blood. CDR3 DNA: TGCAGTGCTCACTGGGGACGGGAAGAGACCCAGTACTTC. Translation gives CSAHWGREETQYF.